The sequence of this T cell receptor (beta chain) was determined in a study of monozygotic twins with inflammatory bowel disease. The germline V gene has CDR1 DFQATT and CDR2 SNEGSKA (reference sequence). CDR3 length: 13 amino acids. The unique tags termed UMIs, each holding a 6-nucleotide sample barcode, were added by means of template switching. Each CDR3 protein gets one entry in TCRdb, which reprocessed the 5' RACE reads and gives no DNA. Here the sample table reports 80,000 or so distinct CDR3 sequences. The specimen sequenced was blood. The origin of this receptor is a human donor with ulcerative colitis or Crohn's disease, or a healthy co-twin of an affected twin (not recorded which). The rearrangement uses TRBV20-1 and TRBJ1-2; TCRdb's D call, TRBD1, is unchecked because there is no DNA. Here the CDR3 reads CSARERGRDGYTF.